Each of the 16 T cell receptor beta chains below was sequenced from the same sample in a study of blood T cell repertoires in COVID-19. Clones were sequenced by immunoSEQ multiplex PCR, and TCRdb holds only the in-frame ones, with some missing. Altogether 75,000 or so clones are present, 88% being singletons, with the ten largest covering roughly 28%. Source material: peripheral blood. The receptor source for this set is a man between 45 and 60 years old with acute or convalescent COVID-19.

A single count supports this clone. The CDR3 is CASSTTVNTEAFF. The CDR3 nucleotides are TGTGCCAGCAGCACGACAGTGAACACTGAAGCTTTCTTT. This rearrangement joins TRBV11-3 to TRBJ1-1; D is perhaps TRBD1 (5 bases). Germline assignment: CDR1 SGHNT and CDR2 YENEEA. V lost 5 bases, J lost 0 bases, and 7 bases lay in between. The CDR3 contains 13 residues.

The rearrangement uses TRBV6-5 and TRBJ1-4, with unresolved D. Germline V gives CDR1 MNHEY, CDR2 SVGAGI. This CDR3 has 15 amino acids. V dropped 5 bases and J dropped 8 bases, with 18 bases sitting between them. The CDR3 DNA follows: TGTGCCAGCAGTCCGCGGGCGACACGGGCAGAAAAACTGTTTTTT. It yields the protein CASSPRATRAEKLFF.

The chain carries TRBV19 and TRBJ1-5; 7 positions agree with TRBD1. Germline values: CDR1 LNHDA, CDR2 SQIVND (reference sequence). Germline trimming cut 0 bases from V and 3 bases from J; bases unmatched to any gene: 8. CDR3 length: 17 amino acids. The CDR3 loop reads CASSIDPVGGFNQPQHF. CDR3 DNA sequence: TGTGCCAGTAGTATAGACCCCGTAGGGGGCTTCAATCAGCCCCAGCATTTT.

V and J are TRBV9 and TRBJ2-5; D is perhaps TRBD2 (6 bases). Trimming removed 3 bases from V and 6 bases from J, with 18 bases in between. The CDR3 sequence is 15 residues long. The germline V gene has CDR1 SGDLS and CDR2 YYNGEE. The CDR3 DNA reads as TGTGCCAGCAGCGCGCCGGGGGATCCCATAAAGACCCAGTACTTC. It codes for CASSAPGDPIKTQYF.

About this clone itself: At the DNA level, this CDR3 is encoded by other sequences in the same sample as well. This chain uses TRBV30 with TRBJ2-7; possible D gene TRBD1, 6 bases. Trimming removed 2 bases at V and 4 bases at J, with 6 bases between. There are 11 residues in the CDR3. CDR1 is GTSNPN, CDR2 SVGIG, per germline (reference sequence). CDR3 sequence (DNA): TGTGCCTGGAGTAGGGGGTACGAGCAGTACTTC. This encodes CAWSRGYEQYF.

The CDR3 region has the DNA TGTGCCATCATGGCGGGGGGGGGCCCAGATACGCAGTATTTT. Translation gives CAIMAGGGPDTQYF. V usage is TRBV10-3 and J usage is TRBJ2-3; 9 nucleotides align to TRBD2. V dropped 7 bases and J dropped 4; count of bases not matched to a gene: 6. This CDR3 is 14 amino acids long. Germline V gene lookup returns CDR1 ENHRY and CDR2 SYGVKD.

CDR3 amino acids: CASSLSGGNQPQHF. The CDR3 coding sequence is TGTGCCAGCAGCCTCTCAGGGGGGAATCAGCCCCAGCATTTT. This chain joins TRBV3-1 (or the pseudogene TRBV3-2) and TRBJ1-5; 7 bases are shared with TRBD1. Germline V gene lookup returns CDR1 LGHDT and CDR2 YNNKEL (reference sequence). After removal of 4 bases from V and 4 bases from J, the junction contained 4 bases not matched to a gene. CDR3 length: 14 amino acids.

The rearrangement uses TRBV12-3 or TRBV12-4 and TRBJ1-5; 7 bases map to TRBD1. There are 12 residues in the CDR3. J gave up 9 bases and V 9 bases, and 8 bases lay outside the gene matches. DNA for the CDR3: TGTGCCAGACGGACAGGTACAAGGCCCCAGCATTTT. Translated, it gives CARRTGTRPQHF.

The CDR3 DNA reads TGCAGCGTTGTGCCGGGGGACTCTCAGCCCCAGCATTTT. This gives the protein CSVVPGDSQPQHF. V and J are TRBV29-1 and TRBJ1-5; tentative D call: TRBD1 (5 bases). The ends were cut back, 4 bases at V and 6 bases at J, with 13 bases in the middle. The CDR3 is made up of 13 amino acids. Germline CDR1 and CDR2: SQVTM and ANQGSEA.

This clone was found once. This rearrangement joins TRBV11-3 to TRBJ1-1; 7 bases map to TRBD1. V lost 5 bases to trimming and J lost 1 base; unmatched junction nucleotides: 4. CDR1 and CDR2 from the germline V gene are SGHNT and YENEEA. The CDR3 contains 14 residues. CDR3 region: CASSQRGQNTEAFF. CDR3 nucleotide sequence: TGTGCCAGCAGCCAGAGGGGGCAGAACACTGAAGCTTTCTTT.

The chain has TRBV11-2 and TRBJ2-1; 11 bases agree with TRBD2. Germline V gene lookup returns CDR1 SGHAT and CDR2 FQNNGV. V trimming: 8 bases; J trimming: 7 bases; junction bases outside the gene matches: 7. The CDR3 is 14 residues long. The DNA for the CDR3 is TGTGCCAGCGGCATAGCGGGGGGGCGGAATGAGCAGTTCTTC. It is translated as CASGIAGGRNEQFF.

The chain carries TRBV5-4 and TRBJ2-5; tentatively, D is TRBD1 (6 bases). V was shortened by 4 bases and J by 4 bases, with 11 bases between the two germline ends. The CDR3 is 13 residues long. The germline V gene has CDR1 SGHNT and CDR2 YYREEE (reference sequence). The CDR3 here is CASSVSGAETQYF. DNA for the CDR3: TGTGCCAGCAGCGTCTCAGGGGCAGAGACCCAGTACTTC.

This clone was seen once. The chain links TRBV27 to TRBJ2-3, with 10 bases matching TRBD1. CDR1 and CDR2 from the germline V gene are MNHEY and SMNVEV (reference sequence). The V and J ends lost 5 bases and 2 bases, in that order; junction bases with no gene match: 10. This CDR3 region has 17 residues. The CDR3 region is CASSPPGQGSSTDTQYF. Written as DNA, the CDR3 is TGTGCCAGCAGTCCTCCGGGACAGGGGTCATCCACAGATACGCAGTATTTT.

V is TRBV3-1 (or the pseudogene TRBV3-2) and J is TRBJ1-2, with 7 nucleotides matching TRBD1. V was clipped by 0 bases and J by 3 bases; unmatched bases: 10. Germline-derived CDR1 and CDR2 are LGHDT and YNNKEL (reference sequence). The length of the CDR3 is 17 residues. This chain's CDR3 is CASSQEFRTGIYYGYTF. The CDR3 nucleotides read TGTGCCAGCAGCCAAGAATTCAGGACAGGAATTTACTATGGCTACACCTTC.

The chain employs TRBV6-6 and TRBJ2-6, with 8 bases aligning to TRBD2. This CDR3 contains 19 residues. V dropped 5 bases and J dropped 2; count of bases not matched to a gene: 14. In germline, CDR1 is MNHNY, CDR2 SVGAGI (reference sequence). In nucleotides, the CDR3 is TGTGCCAGCAGTCCTAGGCGTAGGCTAGCGGGCCCTGGGGCCAACGTCCTGACTTTC. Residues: CASSPRRRLAGPGANVLTF.

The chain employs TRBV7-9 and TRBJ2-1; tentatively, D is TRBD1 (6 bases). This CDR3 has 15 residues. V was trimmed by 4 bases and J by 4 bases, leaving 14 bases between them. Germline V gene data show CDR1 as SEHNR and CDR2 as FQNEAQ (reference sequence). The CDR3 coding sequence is TGTGCCAGCAGCTACAGGGTATTATTATACAATGAGCAGTTCTTC. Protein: CASSYRVLLYNEQFF. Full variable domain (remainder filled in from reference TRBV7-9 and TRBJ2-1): DTGVSQNPRHKITKRGQNVTFRCDPISEHNRLYWYRQTLGQGPEFLTYFQNEAQLEKSRLLSDRFSAERPKGSFSTLEIQRTEQGDSAMYLCASSYRVLLYNEQFFGPGTRLTVL.